Listed here is a single T cell receptor beta chain. The data are from a study of human T cells and chemical hapten exposure. On the study more broadly: Subjects had 2% DPC placed on about 2 cm by about 2 cm of upper inner arm skin for sensitization.

The time point here: patch test 1, 2 weeks after DPC sensitization. Treatment in this sample: therapeutic diphenylcyclopropenone sensitization with weekly scalp DPC. TCRdb redid the calling of the RACE reads with MiXCR, one entry per CDR3 protein. The sample yields more than 150,000 distinct CDR3 sequences, about 15% seen once. Germline lookup yields CDR1 KGHSH and CDR2 LQKENI. This CDR3 has 17 amino acids. The V and J ends lost 1 base and 1 base respectively, with 16 bases between them. Sample: whole blood, taken in connection with sensitization to the hapten diphenylcyclopropenone (DPC). The sequence came from a woman aged 25 to 39 with alopecia areata. Some clones in this sample may be carry-over from other donors' samples. The V call is TRBV18, the J call TRBJ2-5; D gene ambiguous. CDR3 sequence: CASSPRSFKASQETQYF. Here the CDR3 DNA reads TGTGCCAGCTCACCACGAAGTTTTAAAGCGAGCCAAGAGACCCAGTACTTC.